What follows is one TCR beta chain and its context. This CDR3 region has 14 residues. Germline trimming cut 7 bases from V and 0 bases from J; bases unmatched to any gene: 4. CDR1 is MNHNS, CDR2 SASEGT, per germline. Method: immunoSEQ multiplex PCR; TCRdb's copy keeps in-frame clones and lacks some. The sample includes about 120,000 clones, 88% seen only once; the top ten take under 6.5%. The data were taken from a study of T cell responses to AZD1222 COVID-19 vaccine. The rearrangement links TRBV6-1 to TRBJ2-7; the match to TRBD1 covers 9 bases. Sequenced material: peripheral blood, taken on day 0 of AZD1222 vaccination. This TCR was sampled from an adult in good health. CDR3 bases: TGTGCCAGCAAACCGACAGGGGGCTCCTACGAGCAGTACTTC. It yields the protein CASKPTGGSYEQYF.